Below are 19 T cell receptor beta chains sequenced from a single sample in a study of cytomegalovirus exposure and HLA in healthy donors. This PCR relied on a set of 60 Vbeta primers and 13 Jbeta primers. The repertoire was sequenced with immunoSEQ multiplex PCR; TCRdb's copy has only in-frame clones and lacks some. In the table there are about 170,000 clones, approximately 81% of which are singletons. Specimen: PBMCs. These receptors were taken from a male donor in good health and CMV-seronegative.

The V and J genes are TRBV5-1 and TRBJ1-4; a weak D match, TRBD1 (6 bases). The ends were cut back, 4 bases at V and 7 bases at J, with 17 bases in the middle. The CDR3 loop spans 15 amino acids. The germline V gene encodes CDR1 SGHRS and CDR2 YFSETQ. The CDR3 DNA sequence: TGCGCCAGCAGCCAAATGGCAGGGGTGGGTGAAAAACTGTTTTTT. As protein: CASSQMAGVGEKLFF.

The table lists this clone with a few counts. The chain joins TRBV9 to TRBJ1-2, with D possibly TRBD1 on 6 matching bases. CDR3 length: 14 amino acids. V lost 6 bases, J lost 7 bases, and 19 bases lay in between. Germline V CDR1 and CDR2: SGDLS, YYNGEE. CDR3: CASTSYMGAGGYTF. CDR3 bases: TGTGCCAGCACCTCGTACATGGGGGCGGGTGGCTACACCTTC.

CDR3 sequence reads: CASTRRGLNTEAFF. CDR3 DNA sequence: TGTGCCAGTACCCGGCGGGGACTGAACACTGAAGCTTTCTTT. This rearrangement joins TRBV27 to TRBJ1-1, with D perhaps TRBD1 (5 bases). Between the trimmed V and J ends, which lost 9 bases and 0 bases, there was a span of 14 bases. CDR3 length equals 14 residues. Germline V gene sequence: CDR1 MNHEY, CDR2 SMNVEV (reference sequence).

The rearrangement uses TRBV7-2 and TRBJ2-3; TRBD2 might be the D (5 bases). The V and J ends lost 3 bases and 0 bases respectively, with 13 bases between them. The germline V gene encodes CDR1 SGHTA and CDR2 FQGNSA. The CDR3 contains 16 residues. CDR3 protein: CASSFHTRSSTDTQYF. CDR3 DNA: TGTGCCAGCAGCTTTCACACTAGATCCAGCACAGATACGCAGTATTTT.

The CDR3: CASSALAALTGELFF. Written as DNA, the CDR3 is TGTGCCAGCAGCGCACTAGCGGCCCTCACCGGGGAGCTGTTTTTT. V and J are TRBV6-1 and TRBJ2-2; 8 bases fit TRBD2. The CDR3 length is 15 residues. V lost 6 bases and J lost 4; bases outside the gene matches: 7. Germline V gene lookup returns CDR1 MNHNS and CDR2 SASEGT.

The chain carries TRBV6-5 and TRBJ2-5; 7 bases match TRBD1. The J call may be mistaken, given a closer DNA end match to TRBJ2-7. CDR3 length: 14 amino acids. Per the germline V gene, CDR1 is MNHEY and CDR2 is SVGAGI. CDR3 loop: CASSYGTASYEQYF. CDR3 nucleotide sequence: TGTGCCAGCAGTTACGGGACAGCCTCCTACGAGCAGTACTTC.

This rearrangement joins TRBV18 to TRBJ2-1; 8 bases line up with TRBD2. CDR1 and CDR2 (germline): KGHSH, LQKENI. The ends lost 3 bases at V and 0 bases at J; junction bases unmatched: 7. The CDR3 has 17 residues. The CDR3 protein is CASSPGLAASSYNEQFF. For the CDR3, the DNA is TGTGCCAGCTCACCCGGACTAGCCGCAAGCTCCTACAATGAGCAGTTCTTC.

This clone has more than one count but fewer than ten. J is TRBJ2-2 and V is TRBV6-5, with TRBD2 matching over 12 bases. The CDR3 runs 15 residues. Germline loops: CDR1 MNHEY, CDR2 SVGAGI. The trim removed 10 bases at V and 6 bases at J, leaving 9 bases unmatched. CDR3 protein: CATRLAGVVAGELFF. In DNA, the CDR3 is TGTGCCACTCGACTAGCGGGAGTAGTTGCCGGGGAGCTGTTTTTT.

This clone was seen a handful of times. V gene TRBV5-6 combines with J gene TRBJ2-5, with TRBD2 as a possible D gene (5 bases). Trimming pared 3 bases from V and 0 bases from J, leaving 12 bases between. The CDR3 runs to 15 residues. From germline, CDR1 is SGHDT and CDR2 YYEEEE. Here the CDR3 DNA reads TGTGCCAGCAGCTCATCGGGGAATAACCAAGAGACCCAGTACTTC. Encoded protein: CASSSSGNNQETQYF.

This clone has a single count. V usage is TRBV4-2 and J usage is TRBJ2-7; TRBD1 matches 7 bases. Per germline, CDR1 LGHNA and CDR2 YNFKEQ. Unmatched junction bases numbered 10, after V lost 7 bases and J lost 7 bases. This CDR3 is 13 amino acids long. CDR3 nucleotide sequence: TGTGCCAGCACCGCGACAGGGTTTAGTGAGCAGTACTTC. This gives the protein CASTATGFSEQYF.

The V and J genes are TRBV4-1 and TRBJ1-4; D is unresolved. The germline V gene has CDR1 MGHRA and CDR2 YSYEKL. The CDR3 consists of 12 residues. V dropped 1 base and J dropped 6 bases, with 3 bases sitting between them. The CDR3 loop is CASSQADEKLFF. CDR3 nucleotide sequence: TGCGCCAGCAGCCAAGCGGATGAAAAACTGTTTTTT.

This clone has only a few counts. This chain joins TRBV5-1 and TRBJ2-5; possible D gene TRBD2, 5 bases. Germline CDR1 SGHRS, CDR2 YFSETQ. The CDR3 spans 13 residues. Trimming took off 6 bases at V and 2 bases at J, with 11 bases between the two ends. CDR3 nucleotide sequence: TGCGCCAGCAAAAGAGGGTCGCAAGAGACCCAGTACTTC. It encodes CASKRGSQETQYF.

This clone was seen a single time. The chain joins TRBV1 to TRBJ2-3; TRBD2 is the table's D call and was not checked against the DNA. TRBV1 is a recognized pseudogene. There are 17 residues in the CDR3. The CDR3 bases are TGCACCAGCAGCCAACCCGTCGGGGGGGAATATAAAGATACGCAGTATTTT. This translates into CTSSQPVGGEYKDTQYF.

The rearrangement links TRBV13 to TRBJ1-1; D is unclear. V lost 5 bases and J lost 11, with 12 bases in between. CDR3 size: 11 residues. Germline CDR1 reads PRHDT; CDR2 reads FYEKMQ (reference sequence). The CDR3 is CASSHAGLAFF. DNA of the CDR3: TGTGCCAGCAGCCATGCGGGGTTGGCTTTCTTT.

V gene TRBV4-2 combines with J gene TRBJ1-1; 7 nucleotides align to TRBD1. The germline CDR1 and CDR2 sequences are LGHNA and YNFKEQ. The CDR3 is made up of 17 amino acids. The V gene end was trimmed by 4 bases and the J gene end by 3 bases; junction bases not matched to a gene: 14. CDR3 nucleotides: TGTGCCAGCAGCCCGTCGCAGGGGGACTTGAGGTACACTGAAGCTTTCTTT. Translating it yields CASSPSQGDLRYTEAFF.

The rearrangement uses TRBV27 and TRBJ1-2; D ambiguous. Germline V gives CDR1 MNHEY, CDR2 SMNVEV (reference sequence). The CDR3 totals 13 residues. Trimming pared 3 bases from V and 8 bases from J, leaving 13 bases between. The CDR3 bases are TGTGCCAGCAGTTTCCGTTGGGAGGAGGGCTACACCTTC. Translation gives CASSFRWEEGYTF.

The V call is TRBV4-2, the J call TRBJ2-7, with a tentative D call TRBD2 (6 bases). The CDR3 covers 16 residues. V was clipped by 1 base and J by 0 bases, with 13 bases between them. Looked up from germline, CDR1 is LGHNA and CDR2 is YNFKEQ. CDR3 residues: CASSQAVSGSSYEQYF. In DNA, the CDR3 is TGTGCCAGCAGCCAAGCGGTAAGCGGGTCCTCCTACGAGCAGTACTTC.

J is TRBJ1-5 and V is TRBV18; 9 bases fit TRBD1. Germline V gene lookup returns CDR1 KGHSH and CDR2 LQKENI. Trimming took 6 bases from V and 6 from J; bases not matched to a gene: 6. The CDR3 loop spans 14 amino acids. The DNA for the CDR3 is TGTGCCAGCTCCCCAACAGGGGGCGGTCAGCCCCAGCATTTT. This encodes CASSPTGGGQPQHF.

The chain uses TRBV19 and TRBJ1-4; D is possibly TRBD1 (6 bases). CDR1 and CDR2 (germline): LNHDA, SQIVND (reference sequence). Trimming left V 8 bases short and J 4 bases short, with 17 bases between. The CDR3 runs to 15 residues. CDR3 bases: TGTGCCAGTGGAGTCAAGGACAGCTTTAATGAAAAACTGTTTTTT. The encoded protein is CASGVKDSFNEKLFF.